The sequence of this T cell receptor beta chain was determined in a study of T cells after yellow fever vaccination. At the level of the study: Low-cell-number fractions underwent preparation using SMART-Seq v4 Ultra Low Input.

Making TCR cDNA involved 5'RACE template switching, which added UMIs and a universal primer site. A single record per CDR3 protein comes from TCRdb applying MiXCR to the 5' RACE reads. Of roughly 500,000 distinct CDR3 sequences in the sample, 15% to 20% were seen once. V lost 8 bases, J lost 5 bases, and 15 bases lay in between. The V gene's germline CDR1 is SGHRS and CDR2 YFSETQ. CDR3 length: 13 residues. This clonotype was detected only a few times. This TCR came from a man aged 30-40 years who received the YFV17D yellow fever vaccine. This chain uses TRBV5-1 with TRBJ2-3, with D possibly TRBD1 on 5 matching bases. Sequenced material: PBMCs, taken 15 days after the yellow fever booster vaccination. This CDR3 is CASSPPGRDTQYF. The CDR3 region has the DNA TGCGCCAGTTCACCCCCAGGGCGAGATACGCAGTATTTT. The full variable domain, with the rest looked up from reference TRBV5-1 and TRBJ2-3, is KAGVTQTPRYLIKTRGQQVTLSCSPISGHRSVSWYQQTPGQGLQFLFEYFSETQRNKGNFPGRFSGRQFSNSRSEMNVSTLELGDSALYLCASSPPGRDTQYFGPGTRLTVL.